The entry below gives a single T cell receptor (beta chain) sequence along with its context. V was trimmed by 5 bases and J by 3 bases, leaving 10 bases between them. Germline values: CDR1 SGHAT, CDR2 FQDESV (reference sequence). This CDR3 is built from 13 residues. TCRdb keeps only in-frame clones here, not all; method: immunoSEQ multiplex PCR. The sample lists tens of thousands of clones; roughly 94% were seen once. The sample comes from a study of technical replicates of blood from a handful of donors. This TCR was recovered from a human donor in good health. Sequences were obtained from T cells isolated from PBMCs. The chain is built from TRBV11-1 and TRBJ2-5, with D perhaps TRBD2 (6 bases). CDR3 amino acids: CASSPGLKETQYF. The CDR3, as DNA: TGTGCCAGCAGCCCGGGACTGAAAGAGACCCAGTACTTC.